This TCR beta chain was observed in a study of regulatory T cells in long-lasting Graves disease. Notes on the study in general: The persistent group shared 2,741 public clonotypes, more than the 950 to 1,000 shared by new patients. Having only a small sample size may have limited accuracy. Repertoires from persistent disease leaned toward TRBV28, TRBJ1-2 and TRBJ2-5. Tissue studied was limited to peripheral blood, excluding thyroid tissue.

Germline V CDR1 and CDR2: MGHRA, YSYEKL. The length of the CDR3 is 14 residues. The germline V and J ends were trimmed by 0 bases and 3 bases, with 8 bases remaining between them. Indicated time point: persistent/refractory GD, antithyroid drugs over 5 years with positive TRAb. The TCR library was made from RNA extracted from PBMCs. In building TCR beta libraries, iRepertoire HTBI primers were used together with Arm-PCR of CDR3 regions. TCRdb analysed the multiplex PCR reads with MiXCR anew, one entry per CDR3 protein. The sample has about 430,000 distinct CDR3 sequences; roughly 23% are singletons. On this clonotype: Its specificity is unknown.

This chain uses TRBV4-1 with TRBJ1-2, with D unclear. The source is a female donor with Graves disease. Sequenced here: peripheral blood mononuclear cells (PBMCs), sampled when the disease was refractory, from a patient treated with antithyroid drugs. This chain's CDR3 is CASSQDSGYYGYTF. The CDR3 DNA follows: TGCGCCAGCAGCCAAGATTCCGGGTACTATGGCTACACCTTC.